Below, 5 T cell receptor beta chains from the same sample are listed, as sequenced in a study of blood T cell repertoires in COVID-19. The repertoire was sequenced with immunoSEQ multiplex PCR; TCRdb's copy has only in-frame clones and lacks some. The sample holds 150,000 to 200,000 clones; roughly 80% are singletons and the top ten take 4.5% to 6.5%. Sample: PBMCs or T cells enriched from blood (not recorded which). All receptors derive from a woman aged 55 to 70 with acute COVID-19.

The CDR3 region has the DNA TGTGCCAGCAGTCCTGGGCAGGTTACCACAGATACGCAGTATTTT. This translates into CASSPGQVTTDTQYF. The chain combines TRBV11-3 with TRBJ2-3; D call uncertain. The CDR3 runs 15 residues. V lost 6 bases and J lost 2, with 15 bases in between. Per germline, CDR1 SGHNT and CDR2 YENEEA.

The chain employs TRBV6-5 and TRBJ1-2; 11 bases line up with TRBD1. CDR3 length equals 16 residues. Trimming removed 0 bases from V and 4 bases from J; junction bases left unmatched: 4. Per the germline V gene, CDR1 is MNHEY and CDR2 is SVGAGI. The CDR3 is CASSYSWTGGSYGYTF. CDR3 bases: TGTGCCAGCAGTTACTCTTGGACAGGGGGCAGCTATGGCTACACCTTC.

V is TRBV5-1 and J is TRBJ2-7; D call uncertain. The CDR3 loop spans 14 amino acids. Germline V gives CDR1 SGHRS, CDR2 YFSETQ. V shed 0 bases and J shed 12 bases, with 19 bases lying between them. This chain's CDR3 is CASSLDSPPRIRYV. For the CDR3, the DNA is TGCGCCAGCAGCTTGGACAGTCCACCGCGAATTAGGTACGTC.

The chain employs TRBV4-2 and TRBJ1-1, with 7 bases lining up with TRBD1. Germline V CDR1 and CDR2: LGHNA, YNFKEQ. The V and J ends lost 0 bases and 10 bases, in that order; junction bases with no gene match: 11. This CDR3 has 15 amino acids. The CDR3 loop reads CASSQDTAGGLLAFF. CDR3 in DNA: TGTGCCAGCAGCCAAGATACGGCAGGGGGGCTTTTAGCTTTCTTT.

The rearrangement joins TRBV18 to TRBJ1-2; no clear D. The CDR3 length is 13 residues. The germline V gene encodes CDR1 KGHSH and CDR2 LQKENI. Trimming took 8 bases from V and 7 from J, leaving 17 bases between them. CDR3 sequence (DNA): TGTGCCAGCCCTACCGGCGTTTCGGGTGGCTACACCTTC. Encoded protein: CASPTGVSGGYTF.